A single sample gave rise to the 27 T cell receptor beta chains below, sequenced in a study of blood T cells in healthy people across ages. PCR was performed a second time for about 7 to 11 cycles using a sample-barcoded 5' primer and a J-beta primer mix. TCRdb fed the 5' RACE reads into MiXCR, producing one record per CDR3 protein. The profile shows almost 800,000 distinct CDR3 sequences, roughly 50% of them singletons. Sample: blood. The receptors shown here come from a man aged 25-45 years in good health.

V gene TRBV20-1 combines with J gene TRBJ2-7, with 7 nucleotides matching TRBD2. The germline V gene encodes CDR1 DFQATT and CDR2 SNEGSKA (reference sequence). The ends lost 7 bases at V and 1 base at J; junction bases unmatched: 10. The CDR3 extends over 14 amino acids. CDR3 bases: TGCAGTGTTACCAGGCTAGCGGATTCCTACGAGCAGTACTTC. Translation gives CSVTRLADSYEQYF.

This clonotype was detected a few times. The chain joins TRBV20-1 to TRBJ1-5; maybe TRBD1 (5 bases). The V gene's germline CDR1 is DFQATT and CDR2 SNEGSKA (reference sequence). CDR3 size: 14 residues. Trimming left V 6 bases short and J 11 bases short, with 23 bases between. CDR3 region: CSALSGAPLVTQHF. The CDR3 DNA reads as TGCAGTGCCCTGTCCGGGGCACCCCTGGTAACCCAGCATTTT.

The chain combines TRBV4-2 with TRBJ2-7, with TRBD2 identical over 7 bases. This CDR3 has 16 residues. Germline loops: CDR1 LGHNA, CDR2 YNFKEQ. After removal of 3 bases from V and 2 bases from J, the junction contained 10 bases not matched to a gene. CDR3 sequence: CASSHHSSGDPYEQYF. CDR3 nucleotide sequence: TGTGCCAGCAGCCACCACTCTAGCGGAGACCCCTACGAGCAGTACTTC.

This clonotype has only a few counts. V is TRBV20-1 and J is TRBJ2-3, with no clear D. This CDR3 is built from 11 residues. Germline V gene data show CDR1 as DFQATT and CDR2 as SNEGSKA (reference sequence). The V end was cut by 0 bases, the J end by 7 bases, with 5 bases between. CDR3 nucleotides: TGCAGTGCTAGAGACCGTAATACGCAGTATTTT. Its translation: CSARDRNTQYF.

This chain uses TRBV7-8 with TRBJ2-7; no firm D call. Trimming stripped 1 base from V and 1 base from J, with 17 bases between. This CDR3 has 17 amino acids. CDR1 is SGHVS, CDR2 FQNEAQ, per germline. The CDR3 nucleotides are TGTGCCAGCAGCTTAGTTAATTTATTCGGTATGTCCTACGAGCAGTACTTC. Amino acid sequence: CASSLVNLFGMSYEQYF.

There are a few counts of this clonotype. V usage is TRBV4-1 and J usage is TRBJ2-4; TRBD2 is a possible D gene (6 bases). The end of the DNA fits TRBJ2-7 better, so the J call may be wrong. The germline CDR1 and CDR2 sequences are MGHRA and YSYEKL. CDR3 length: 15 amino acids. CDR3 protein: CASSQYRESPYEQYF. The CDR3, as DNA: TGCGCCAGCAGCCAATACCGGGAGAGTCCATACGAGCAGTACTTC.

This clonotype has a single count. The V call is TRBV12-3 or TRBV12-4, the J call TRBJ1-4; D ambiguous. CDR3 length equals 14 residues. V shed 6 bases and J shed 8 bases, with 16 bases lying between them. CDR3 in amino acids: CASRFHKRGEKLFF. The CDR3 bases are TGTGCCAGCAGGTTTCACAAGAGAGGGGAAAAACTGTTTTTT.

V usage is TRBV7-2 and J usage is TRBJ2-1; maybe TRBD2 (6 bases). Germline V gene lookup returns CDR1 SGHTA and CDR2 FQGNSA. The V end lost 2 bases, the J end lost 9 bases, and 20 bases lay between the germline ends. The length of the CDR3 is 16 residues. For the CDR3, the DNA is TGTGCCAGCAGCTTACTCTGGGCGGGAAGCGCTAGTGAGCAGTTCTTC. It translates to CASSLLWAGSASEQFF.

This clonotype was found a few times. The chain carries TRBV20-1 and TRBJ1-2; a possible D gene is TRBD1 (5 bases). Germline V gene sequence: CDR1 DFQATT, CDR2 SNEGSKA (reference sequence). V was pared by 6 bases and J by 8 bases, with 16 bases between. This CDR3 has 12 amino acids. In DNA, the CDR3 is TGCAGTGCCCCGGACACTATGAAGGGCTACACCTTC. Protein: CSAPDTMKGYTF.

This clonotype has only a few counts. The chain joins TRBV7-2 to TRBJ1-5; a possible D gene is TRBD1 (6 bases). This CDR3 contains 15 residues. CDR1 is SGHTA, CDR2 FQGNSA, per germline. The ends were cut back, 3 bases at V and 1 base at J, with 10 bases in the middle. The CDR3 coding sequence is TGTGCCAGCAGCTTTCGCAGGGGCAGCAATCAGCCCCAGCATTTT. This codes for CASSFRRGSNQPQHF.

V gene TRBV7-2 combines with J gene TRBJ2-7; no firm D call. Germline loops: CDR1 SGHTA, CDR2 FQGNSA. The CDR3 is 16 amino acids. Trimming took off 2 bases at V and 2 bases at J, with 16 bases between the two ends. The CDR3 loop reads CASSLNTGLRAYEQYF. The CDR3 nucleotides are TGTGCCAGCAGCTTAAACACTGGATTAAGAGCCTACGAGCAGTACTTC.

Here the CDR3 reads CASSPSRQATNEKLFF. The DNA of the CDR3 is TGTGCCAGCAGTCCTTCAAGACAGGCAACTAATGAAAAACTGTTTTTT. V gene TRBV6-5 combines with J gene TRBJ1-4; perhaps TRBD1 as D (6 bases). This CDR3 spans 16 amino acids. CDR1 and CDR2 (germline): MNHEY, SVGAGI. V lost 5 bases and J lost 0, with 13 bases in between.

In DNA, the CDR3 is TGTGCCAGCACCCCGTCCGACGAGGGCACTGAAGCTTTCTTT. Translation gives CASTPSDEGTEAFF. The V gene is TRBV6-5, the J gene TRBJ1-1; D gene unclear. The CDR3 runs 14 residues. Per germline, CDR1 MNHEY and CDR2 SVGAGI. The V and J ends lost 7 bases and 4 bases respectively, with 16 bases between them.

This clonotype was observed many times. The CDR3 reads CASASGSTETQYF. For the CDR3, the DNA is TGTGCCAGCGCTAGCGGGAGTACAGAGACCCAGTACTTC. The chain couples TRBV7-3 to TRBJ2-5; 10 nucleotides align to TRBD2. The CDR3 spans 13 residues. V lost 8 bases and J lost 4; bases outside the gene matches: 4. CDR1 and CDR2 from the germline V gene are SGHTA and FQGTGA.

The gene calls are TRBV7-2 and TRBJ2-7, with D possibly being TRBD1 or TRBD2 (5 bases each). The CDR3 is 15 amino acids. V shed 3 bases and J shed 0 bases, with 12 bases lying between them. CDR1 and CDR2 (germline): SGHTA, FQGNSA. CDR3 in amino acids: CASSLGRESSYEQYF. Here the CDR3 DNA reads TGTGCCAGCAGCTTGGGACGGGAAAGCTCCTACGAGCAGTACTTC.

The chain links TRBV7-8 to TRBJ2-3; 11 bases map to TRBD2. Germline CDR1 is SGHVS and CDR2 is FQNEAQ. The CDR3 runs 15 residues. J gave up 5 bases and V 8 bases, and 9 bases lay outside the gene matches. CDR3 in amino acids: CASEPASGRKDTQYF. Here the CDR3 DNA reads TGTGCCAGCGAGCCGGCTAGCGGGAGGAAAGATACGCAGTATTTT.

The chain is built from TRBV6-2 or TRBV6-3 and TRBJ2-1; no firm D call. The V gene lost 2 bases and the J gene lost 6 bases, with 5 bases spanning the gap. The CDR3 spans 12 residues. Germline V gene data show CDR1 as MNHEY and CDR2 as SVGEGT. The CDR3 loop reads CASSYGINEQFF. CDR3 DNA: TGTGCCAGCAGTTACGGTATCAATGAGCAGTTCTTC.

CDR3 loop: CASSPSWEQFF. In DNA form, the CDR3 reads TGTGCCAGCAGTCCCAGTTGGGAGCAGTTCTTC. The chain employs TRBV6-6 and TRBJ2-1; no firm D call. Germline V gene data show CDR1 as MNHNY and CDR2 as SVGAGI (reference sequence). V was pared by 5 bases and J by 10 bases, with 9 bases between. The CDR3 consists of 11 residues.

The chain has TRBV4-1 and TRBJ2-5; D gene uncertain. The CDR3 length is 14 residues. V lost 1 base to trimming and J lost 5 bases, with 11 bases between them. Germline CDR1 MGHRA, CDR2 YSYEKL. The DNA of the CDR3 is TGCGCCAGCAGCCAAGTATCCCAGAAGGAGACCCAGTACTTC. It yields the protein CASSQVSQKETQYF.

This clonotype was recorded once. The rearrangement joins TRBV6-5 to TRBJ2-2; 9 positions match TRBD2. In germline, CDR1 is MNHEY, CDR2 SVGAGI. Trimming removed 5 bases from V and 7 bases from J; junction bases left unmatched: 8. The CDR3 length is 15 residues. In nucleotides, the CDR3 is TGTGCCAGCAGTGCCCAGCGGGGGGACAGCGGGGAGCTGTTTTTT. It encodes CASSAQRGDSGELFF.

The DNA for the CDR3 is TGTGCCAGCAGCCCGCAGTGGGGATTAGCGGGAGTAAATGAGCAGTTCTTC. Protein sequence: CASSPQWGLAGVNEQFF. The V gene is TRBV7-3, the J gene TRBJ2-1, with 9 bases lining up with TRBD2. Germline loops: CDR1 SGHTA, CDR2 FQGTGA. The CDR3 totals 17 residues. The junction had 15 bases not matched to a gene; V was cut back by 5 bases and J by 7 bases.

There are a few counts of this clonotype. CDR3: CSARDDGRENEQYF. The CDR3 bases are TGCAGTGCTAGAGATGATGGCAGGGAGAACGAGCAGTACTTC. The chain carries TRBV20-1 and TRBJ2-7; D tentatively reads TRBD1 or TRBD2 (5 bases each). The CDR3 spans 14 residues. Deletions cut 0 bases from V and 5 bases from J, with 14 bases between. In germline, CDR1 is DFQATT, CDR2 SNEGSKA (reference sequence).

The chain recombines TRBV4-2 with TRBJ2-1, with unresolved D. CDR3 size: 14 residues. The germline CDR1 and CDR2 sequences are LGHNA and YNFKEQ. V gave up 0 bases and J gave up 7 bases, with 10 bases separating them. CDR3 coding DNA: TGTGCCAGCAGCCAAGAGTCGGTTATAAATGAGCAGTTCTTC. Protein: CASSQESVINEQFF.

Concerning this clonotype itself: This may come from a read error, since a much larger clone is one base off. This rearrangement joins TRBV4-2 to TRBJ2-1; D gene unclear. CDR3 length equals 14 residues. Germline lookup yields CDR1 LGHNA and CDR2 YNFKEQ. The DNA for the CDR3 is TGTGCCAACAGCGCCCGGAGCAGCAACAATGAGCAGTTCTTC. It encodes CANSARSSNNEQFF.

The gene calls are TRBV6-6 and TRBJ2-5, with 10 bases aligning to TRBD2. Judging by the DNA end, TRBJ2-7 fits better; the J call may be wrong. This CDR3 spans 15 amino acids. Germline CDR1 reads MNHNY; CDR2 reads SVGAGI (reference sequence). The CDR3 region has the DNA TGTGCCAGCAGCCGATCTAGCGGGGGCACCTACGAGCAGTACTTC. This gives the protein CASSRSSGGTYEQYF.

This clonotype occurred many times. V usage is TRBV20-1 and J usage is TRBJ1-2; TRBD1 matches at 8 bases. This CDR3 comprises 12 residues. The germline CDR1 and CDR2 sequences are DFQATT and SNEGSKA (reference sequence). The V segment lost 5 bases and the J segment 8 bases; nucleotides outside the gene matches: 7. CDR3 DNA: TGCAGTGCTGACCAGGGGGCTAGGGGCTACACCTTC. As protein: CSADQGARGYTF.

The chain joins TRBV7-2 to TRBJ2-3, with 9 bases that match TRBD2. CDR3 length: 17 amino acids. J was trimmed by 2 bases and V by 2 bases; bases with no gene match: 8. From germline, CDR1 is SGHTA and CDR2 FQGNSA. CDR3 nucleotide sequence: TGTGCCAGCAGCTTACTCCTGACTAGCGGTTACACAGATACGCAGTATTTT. Its protein is CASSLLLTSGYTDTQYF.